The present T cell receptor beta chain was sequenced within a study of metastatic and nonmetastatic thyroid tumors. TCRdb called clones again from the PCR reads with MiXCR. Of over 30,000 clones in the sample, 7.4% were seen once. There are many counts of this clone. All patients reached thyroid surgery having received no treatment beforehand. The specimen was blood. This clonotype was sampled from a female donor with papillary thyroid cancer or a benign thyroid nodule (not recorded which). Some clones in this sample may be carry-over from other donors' samples.

The CDR3 region is CASSPLIPQIYGYTF. CDR3 nucleotides: TGCGCCAGCAGCCCCCTTATCCCCCAGATCTACGGCTACACCTTC. The J gene is TRBJ1-2, the V gene TRBV4-1, with no clear D. CDR1 MGHRA and CDR2 YSYEKL come from the germline V gene. The CDR3 covers 15 residues. Trimming stripped 4 bases from V and 8 bases from J, with 20 bases between.